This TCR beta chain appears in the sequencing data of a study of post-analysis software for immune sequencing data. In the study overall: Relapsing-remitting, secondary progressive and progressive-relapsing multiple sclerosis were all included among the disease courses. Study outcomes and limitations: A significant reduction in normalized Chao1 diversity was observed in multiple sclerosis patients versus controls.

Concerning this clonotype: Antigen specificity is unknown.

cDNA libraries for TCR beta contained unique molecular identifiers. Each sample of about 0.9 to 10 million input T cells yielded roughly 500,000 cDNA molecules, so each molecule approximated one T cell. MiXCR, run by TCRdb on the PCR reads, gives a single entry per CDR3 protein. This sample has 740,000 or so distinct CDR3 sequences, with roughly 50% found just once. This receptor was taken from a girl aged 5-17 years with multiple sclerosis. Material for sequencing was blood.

The CDR3 loop reads CASSLGGQKGSYEQYF. For the CDR3, the DNA is TGCGCCAGCAGCTTGGGAGGCCAGAAAGGCTCCTACGAGCAGTACTTC. The rearrangement joins TRBV5-1 to TRBJ2-7; no clear D gene. Germline V gene data show CDR1 as SGHRS and CDR2 as YFSETQ. V was pared by 0 bases and J by 0 bases, with 13 bases between. This CDR3 has 16 amino acids.